This T cell receptor beta chain is from a study of T-cell reconstitution after alpha-beta-depleted transplantation in children. Preparation of the TCRbeta library was carried out with unique molecular identifiers. A single record per CDR3 protein comes from TCRdb applying MiXCR to the PCR reads. The data show hundreds of thousands of distinct CDR3 sequences, 13% seen once. This clonotype was detected only a few times. Antigen specificity is unknown. V lost 3 bases and J 6 bases, leaving 12 bases between the germline ends. The length of the CDR3 is 13 residues. Looked up from germline, CDR1 is SEHNR and CDR2 is FQNEAQ (reference sequence). Whole-study findings and limits: T-cell counts and diversity at one year post-transplant came mainly from newly produced T cells. There were some patients whose high TCRbeta diversity at day 60 came from surviving recipient T cells and thymic progenitors. Reportedly, alpha-beta T cells present about two months post-transplant originated from several hundred expanded clones of graft origin.

This sequence originates from a male patient younger than 18 who had a stem cell transplant for acute myeloid leukemia, so the T cells may come from the graft donor. The chain carries TRBV7-9 and TRBJ2-7, with unresolved D. This specimen consisted of PBMCs, mostly from graft donor cells, obtained 360 days after TCRalphabeta/CD19-depleted stem cell transplant. The CDR3 DNA reads as TGTGCCAGCAGCTTCCCCCCGAAAGGCGAGCAGTACTTC. Translation: CASSFPPKGEQYF.